Reported below is one T cell receptor (beta chain). What it recognizes is unknown. Trimming stripped 4 bases from V and 0 bases from J, with 7 bases between. This CDR3 has 14 amino acids. These data belong to a study of CD8 T cells in ankylosing spondylitis. General study points: Seemingly characteristic of ankylosing spondylitis blood was a TCR beta motif consisting of eight highly homologous variants. Past research had described some motif variants in reactive arthritis synovial fluid and blood.

Making the TCR beta libraries involved quantitative 5'-RACE with molecular barcodes. TCRdb called the 5' RACE reads again in MiXCR, with one record for every CDR3 protein. Here the sample spans about 250,000 distinct CDR3 sequences, roughly 32% being singletons. The TCR comes from a male donor with ankylosing spondylitis or in good health (not recorded which). Input material: blood, either unsorted or a sorted T cell fraction (not recorded which). V and J are TRBV12-3 or TRBV12-4 and TRBJ1-3; TRBD1 is a possible D gene (5 bases). The CDR3 DNA reads TGTGCCAGCAGTTCCCAGGGCTCTGGAAACACCATATATTTT. Its protein product is CASSSQGSGNTIYF.